What follows is one TCR beta chain and its context. For the second PCR, which ran for roughly 7 to 11 cycles, a sample-barcoded 5' primer and a J-beta primer mix were used. TCRdb analysed the 5' RACE reads with MiXCR anew, one entry per CDR3 protein. The data hold approximately 1,000,000 distinct CDR3 sequences, with around 43% observed a single time. This record belongs to a study of blood T cells in healthy people across ages. Trimming stripped 0 bases from V and 2 bases from J, with 26 bases between. The CDR3 runs 20 residues. Germline assignment: CDR1 DFQATT and CDR2 SNEGSKA (reference sequence). Sequences were obtained from blood. The chain recombines TRBV20-1 with TRBJ1-5; a possible D gene is TRBD1 (5 bases). This clonotype was sampled from a woman aged 55-70 years in good health. DNA of the CDR3: TGCAGTGCTAGAGATTTGGGGTTTCGGCCAGGGCTGAACCGCAATCAGCCCCAGCATTTT. Protein sequence: CSARDLGFRPGLNRNQPQHF.